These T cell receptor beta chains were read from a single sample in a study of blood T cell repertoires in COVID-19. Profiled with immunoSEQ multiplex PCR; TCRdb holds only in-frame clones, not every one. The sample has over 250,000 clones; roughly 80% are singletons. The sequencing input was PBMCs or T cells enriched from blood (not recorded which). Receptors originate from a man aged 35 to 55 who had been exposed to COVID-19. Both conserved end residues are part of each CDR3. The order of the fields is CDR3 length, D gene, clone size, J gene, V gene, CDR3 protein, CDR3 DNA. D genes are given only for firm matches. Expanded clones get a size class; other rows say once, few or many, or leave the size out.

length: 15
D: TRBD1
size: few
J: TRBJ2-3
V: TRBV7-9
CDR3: CASSWTGGPGDTQYF
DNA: TGTGCCAGCAGCTGGACAGGGGGGCCTGGGGATACGCAGTATTTT

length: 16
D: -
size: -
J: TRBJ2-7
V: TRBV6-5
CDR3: CASSYSSGGQKDEQYF
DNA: TGTGCCAGCAGTTACTCATCTGGCGGACAGAAGGACGAGCAGTACTTC

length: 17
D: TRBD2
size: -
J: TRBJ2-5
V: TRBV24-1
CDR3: CATSDFASSGIGETQYF
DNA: TGTGCCACCAGTGATTTCGCGTCAAGCGGGATTGGAGAGACCCAGTACTTC

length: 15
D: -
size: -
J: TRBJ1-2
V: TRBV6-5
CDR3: CASSYVQAHPGGYTF
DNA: TGTGCCAGCAGTTACGTACAGGCTCACCCAGGAGGCTACACCTTC

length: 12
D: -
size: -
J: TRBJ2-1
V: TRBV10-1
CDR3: CASSEQYNEQFF
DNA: TGCGCCAGCAGTGAGCAGTACAATGAGCAGTTCTTC

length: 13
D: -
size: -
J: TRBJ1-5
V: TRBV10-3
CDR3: CASTAETVTPQHF
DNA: TGTGCCTCTACAGCCGAGACAGTAACCCCCCAGCATTTT

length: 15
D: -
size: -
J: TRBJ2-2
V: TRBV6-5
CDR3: CASSRKTGNTGELFF
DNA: TGTGCCAGCAGTCGAAAGACAGGGAACACCGGGGAGCTGTTTTTT

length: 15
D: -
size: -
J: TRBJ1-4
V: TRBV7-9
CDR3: CASSFGGIDNEKLFF
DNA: TGTGCCAGCAGCTTCGGAGGGATTGATAATGAAAAACTGTTTTTT

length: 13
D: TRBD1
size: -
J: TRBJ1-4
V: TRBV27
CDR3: CASRGTGREKLFF
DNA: TGTGCCAGCAGAGGGACAGGGAGGGAAAAACTGTTTTTT

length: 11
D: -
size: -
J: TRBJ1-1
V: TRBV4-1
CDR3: CASSQGGRAFF
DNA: TGCGCCAGCAGCCAAGGAGGAAGAGCTTTCTTT

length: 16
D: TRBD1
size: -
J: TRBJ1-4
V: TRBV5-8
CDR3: CASSSIQGQGGEKLFF
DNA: TGTGCCAGCAGCAGCATCCAGGGACAGGGCGGGGAAAAACTGTTTTTT

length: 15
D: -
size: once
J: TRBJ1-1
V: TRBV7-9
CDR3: CASSFHRDKNTEAFF
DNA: TGTGCCAGCAGCTTCCACCGGGACAAGAACACTGAAGCTTTCTTT

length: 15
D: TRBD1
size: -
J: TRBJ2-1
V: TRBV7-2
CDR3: CASSPTGQQYNEQFF
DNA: TGTGCCAGCAGCCCGACGGGACAGCAATACAATGAGCAGTTCTTC

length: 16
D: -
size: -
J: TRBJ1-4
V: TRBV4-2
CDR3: CASSQLELGGRQKLFF
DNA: TGTGCCAGCAGCCAGTTAGAATTGGGGGGGAGACAGAAACTGTTTTTT

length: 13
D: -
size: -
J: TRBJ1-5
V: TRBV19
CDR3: CASSSFGDQPQHF
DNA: TGTGCCAGTAGTAGTTTCGGGGATCAGCCCCAGCATTTT

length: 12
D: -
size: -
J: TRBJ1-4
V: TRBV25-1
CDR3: CATTGVEEKLFF
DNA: TGTGCCACCACGGGGGTTGAGGAAAAACTGTTTTTT

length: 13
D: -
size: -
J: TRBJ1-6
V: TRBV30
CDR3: CAWTSGWNSPLHF
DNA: TGTGCCTGGACTTCAGGTTGGAATTCACCCCTCCACTTT

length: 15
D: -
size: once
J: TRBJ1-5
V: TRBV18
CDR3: CASSPTGNSNQPQHF
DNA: TGTGCCAGCTCGCCAACAGGGAATAGCAATCAGCCCCAGCATTTT

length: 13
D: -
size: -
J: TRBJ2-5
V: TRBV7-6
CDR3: CASSLIGAETQYF
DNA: TGTGCCAGCAGCTTAATTGGGGCCGAGACCCAGTACTTC

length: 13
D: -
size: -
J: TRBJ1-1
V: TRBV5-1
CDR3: CASSVMGGTEAFF
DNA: TGCGCCAGCAGCGTCATGGGGGGCACTGAAGCTTTCTTT

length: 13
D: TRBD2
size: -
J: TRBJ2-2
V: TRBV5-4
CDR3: CASSWTLAGELFF
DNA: TGTGCCAGCAGCTGGACACTAGCGGGGGAGCTGTTTTTT

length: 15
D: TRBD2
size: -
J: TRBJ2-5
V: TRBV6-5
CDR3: CASSYVASGIETQYF
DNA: TGTGCCAGCAGTTACGTCGCTAGCGGGATTGAGACCCAGTACTTC

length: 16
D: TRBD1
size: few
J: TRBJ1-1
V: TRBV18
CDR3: CASSPRVGQVGTEAFF
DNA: TGTGCCAGCTCACCAAGGGTAGGACAGGTGGGAACTGAAGCTTTCTTT

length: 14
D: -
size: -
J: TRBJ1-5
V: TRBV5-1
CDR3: CASSEGLSNQPQHF
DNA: TGCGCCAGCAGCGAGGGCCTGAGCAATCAGCCCCAGCATTTT

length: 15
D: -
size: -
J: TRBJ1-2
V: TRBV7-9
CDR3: CASSLLSVTNYGYTF
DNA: TGTGCCAGCAGCTTATTGTCAGTTACTAACTATGGCTACACCTTC

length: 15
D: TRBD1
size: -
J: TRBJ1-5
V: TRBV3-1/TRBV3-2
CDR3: CASSHKQGWNQPQHF
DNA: TGTGCCAGCAGCCACAAACAGGGGTGGAATCAGCCCCAGCATTTT

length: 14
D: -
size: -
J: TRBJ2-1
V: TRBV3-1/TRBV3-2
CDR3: CASSQQRSYNEQFF
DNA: TGTGCCAGCAGCCAACAGCGCTCCTACAATGAGCAGTTCTTC